This T cell receptor beta chain was observed in a study of regulatory T cells in long-lasting Graves disease (dated by TCRdb to the early 2020s). For context, the study as a whole: Newly diagnosed Graves' disease patients had taken antithyroid drugs for less than 3 months. This study used TCR sequencing and RNA sequencing of peripheral blood to compare persistent Graves' disease patients against newly diagnosed Graves' disease patients. The study was registered as a clinical trial and conducted in China. A total of around 35 samples were covered by TCR sequencing, comprising approximately 13 persistent and approximately 20 newly diagnosed Graves' disease patients.

V drops 6 bases and J drops 1 base, leaving 13 bases in between. Spanning cysteine to phenylalanine, the CDR3 consists of 14 amino acids. The DNA shown is the 42-base CDR3, in frame from base 1. Per the germline V gene, MNHNS is the CDR1 and SASEGT is the CDR2. Library creation used multiplex PCR. The run used an Illumina HiSeq 4000. CDR3 regions were amplified by Arm-PCR with iRepertoire HTBI primers to construct TCR beta libraries. PCR products were gel purified before sequencing. The study's processing was this. Across samples, 62 TRBV and approximately 15 TRBJ segments were identified and used for gene usage analysis of CDR3 amino acid clonotypes. COPE and FqMerger were used to merge the filtered high-quality paired reads into contigs. BLAST was used to align contigs to IMGT TRBV, TRBD and TRBJ reference genes, with CDR3 defined following IMGT. Clonotypes above 0.1% frequency were classified as highly expanded clones. Shannon entropy was used to measure repertoire diversity, and the Gini coefficient was used to measure V-J evenness. Clonotypes shared by more than one individual were considered public. TCRdb cleaned the public reads at Q25 with fastp, built clones with MiXCR and kept in-frame beta chains. Rows with one shared CDR3 protein collapse into an entry with the most common genes and DNA. The V and J calls were determined by TCRdb, not by the authors. Recorded for this sample are over 450,000 distinct CDR3 sequences; 12% of them occurred a single time. The top ten clonotypes cover roughly 8.2% of the sample.

On the study overall, not on this receptor specifically: Sequencing and analysis were limited to the TCR beta chain. As a limitation, the authors acknowledged that the small sample size may reduce accuracy. Preferential use of TRBV28, TRBJ1-2 and TRBJ2-5 was observed in persistent disease, whereas TRBV20-1 and TRBJ2-1 were favored in newly diagnosed disease. Because the primary lesion, thyroid tissue, could not be accessed, the study looked at peripheral blood alone. Patients with persistent disease shared more public clonotypes (around 2,700) than newly diagnosed patients did (966). Persistent Graves' disease patients showed lower TCR Shannon entropy and fewer highly expanded clones than newly diagnosed patients, suggesting clonal expansion.

This clonotype appeared many times. What this receptor recognizes is not known. Per-base qualities were not stored, and no clone one base away is much larger. Reading the label with the study, this specimen's time point is: newly diagnosed GD, antithyroid drugs for less than 3 months. For both TCR sequencing and RNA sequencing, RNA was extracted from PBMCs in TRIzol. The diagnosis of Graves' disease followed American Thyroid Association guidelines. Recruitment of patients was carried out at an endocrinology department in Xi'an, China. From each patient, around 9 milliliters of peripheral blood was collected into an EDTA anticoagulant tube. Ficoll Paque Plus density gradient separation was used to isolate PBMCs, and no additional T cell sorting was done. RNA quality was checked with an Agilent 2100 Bioanalyzer and agarose gel, and concentration with a NanoDrop 2000. These data also featured in a second study, about T cells in Graves' hyperthyroidism and ophthalmopathy. The second study's paper adds: Stable Graves' hyperthyroidism was defined as the absence of progression to ophthalmopathy over 18 months of follow-up. Hyperthyroidism patients were newly diagnosed, had a disease duration of under 2 months, and were aged 18 to 65 years. Exclusion was applied to patients with uncontrolled infections, other autoimmune diseases, pregnancy or lactation. Clinical symptoms, serum thyroxine and TRAb, thyroid ultrasound, and orbital computed tomography formed the basis for the diagnoses. The first round of RT-PCR for the TCR CDR3 was performed with the HTBI primer set and the Qiagen OneStep RT-PCR kit. Most expanded thyroid clonotypes (frequency above 0.001) were also detected in blood, suggesting blood repertoires may reflect thyroid immune responses. In cross-validation, a model built on a 13 V-J signature told ophthalmopathy apart from stable hyperthyroidism with approximately 90% sensitivity and around 81% specificity, and in testing the same model reached 80%/75%. During validation, the model predicted progression to ophthalmopathy a median of approximately 6 months ahead of onset, with roughly 65% sensitivity and under 85% specificity. A discovery cohort of fewer than 110 patients, roughly 43 with Graves' ophthalmopathy and approximately 57 with stable Graves' hyperthyroidism, was used to find distinguishing TCR V-J signatures. Whether ophthalmopathy could be predicted prospectively was tested in an independent validation cohort made up of approximately 19 hyperthyroidism patients plus 17 patients who later progressed to ophthalmopathy. The 100 or so discovery patients were randomly split 7:3 into training and test sets. The study also compared thyroid tissue and blood T-cell repertoires from several Graves' hyperthyroidism patients. After blood sampling, hyperthyroidism patients were treated with methimazole at a starting dose of 30 mg daily, and ophthalmopathy patients were treated with high-dose intravenous methylprednisolone. Libraries were constructed in a second round of multiplex PCR, after which size selection and purification were carried out. Paired-end sequencing of the libraries was performed with 100 bp reads on an Illumina HiSeq2000. Raw data were processed with SOAPnuke, discarding reads with adapters, uncalled bases, mean Phred below 15, or no exact constant-primer or identifier match. High-quality paired reads were merged with COPE v1.2.5, and unique nucleotide sequences were defined as clonotypes. MiTCR v1.1 was used to align clonotypes to the IMGT TRBV, TRBD and TRBJ reference segments. Only V-J combinations with frequency above 0.0001, covering roughly 99% of repertoires, were analysed. A TCS score was defined as the ratio between F50 (clonal expansion) and ExV (chaos), using BLOSUM62-based TCRdist between CDR3 peptides within each V-J. Welch's t-statistics and random forest reduced approximately 520 V-J features to roughly 13, which were used in a naive Bayes classifier (R e1071). Sample size was not statistically predetermined, and blinding of investigators to group allocation was not performed. TCR Vbeta CDR3 sequencing of some 140 peripheral blood samples (roughly 41 ophthalmopathy, under 80 hyperthyroidism and around 17 progressor patients) is reported in the paper.

The clonotype was recovered from a woman aged 30 to 39 with Graves disease. Donor details come from another sample of the same person, matched by shared clones. The V and J segments used are TRBV6-1 and TRBJ2-7, and possibly TRBD2, on 6 matching bases. The sample here was peripheral blood mononuclear cells (PBMCs), taken at new diagnosis, from a patient treated with antithyroid drugs. The DNA sequence reads TGTGCCAGCAGCCGGACTACTCCTTCCTACGAGCAGTACTTC. This gives the protein CASSRTTPSYEQYF.